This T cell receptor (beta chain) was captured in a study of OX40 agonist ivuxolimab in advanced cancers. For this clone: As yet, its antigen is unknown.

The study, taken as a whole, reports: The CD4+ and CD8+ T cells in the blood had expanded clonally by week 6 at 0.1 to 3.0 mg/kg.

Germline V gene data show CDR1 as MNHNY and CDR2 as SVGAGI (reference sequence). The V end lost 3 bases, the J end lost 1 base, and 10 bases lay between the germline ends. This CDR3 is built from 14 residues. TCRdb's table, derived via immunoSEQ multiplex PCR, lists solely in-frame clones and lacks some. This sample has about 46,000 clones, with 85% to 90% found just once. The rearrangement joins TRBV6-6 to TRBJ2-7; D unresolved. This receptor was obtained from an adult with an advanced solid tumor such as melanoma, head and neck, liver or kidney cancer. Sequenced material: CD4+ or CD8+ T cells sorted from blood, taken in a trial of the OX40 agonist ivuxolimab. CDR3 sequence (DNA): TGTGCCAGCAGTTATCAAGCTACTTCCTACGAGCAGTACTTC. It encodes CASSYQATSYEQYF.